This entry features one T cell receptor beta chain sequence. The antigen remains undetermined. RNA transcripts were the template for amplifying TCR beta CDR3 regions. An initial round of RT-PCR targeting the TCR CDR3 relied on the HTBI primer set. Via MiXCR, TCRdb re-called the multiplex PCR reads, giving one row per CDR3 protein. The data hold roughly 700,000 distinct CDR3 sequences, with 35% observed a single time. These data originate in a study of T cells in Graves' hyperthyroidism and ophthalmopathy. The study, taken as a whole, reports: A model using 13 V-J features told ophthalmopathy apart from stable hyperthyroidism. Most expanded thyroid clonotypes above 0.001 also appeared in blood.

The CDR3 consists of 13 residues. In germline, CDR1 is SQVTM, CDR2 ANQGSEA. V shed 8 bases and J 0 bases; nucleotides not matched to a gene: 6. V is TRBV29-1 and J is TRBJ2-7; the match to TRBD1 covers 8 bases. Source material: blood. This sequence was found in a woman between 40 and 50 years old with Graves' hyperthyroidism. CDR3 loop: CSFRTGSSYEQYF. In nucleotides, the CDR3 is TGCAGCTTTCGGACAGGGAGCTCCTACGAGCAGTACTTC.